The 8 T cell receptor beta chains given below trace back to one sample, sequenced in a study of PD-1 and CTLA-4 blockade in melanoma. The method was immunoSEQ multiplex PCR; TCRdb's version includes in-frame clones alone and lacks a portion of them. The data hold some 33,000 clones, with about 87% observed a single time. The source material was CD8+ T cells from peripheral blood, sampled from a patient given anti-PD-1 treatment. The receptors shown here come from a human donor with melanoma.

The chain links TRBV7-9 to TRBJ2-1; 11 bases map to TRBD1. There are 14 residues in the CDR3. V shed 4 bases, J shed 7 bases, and the junction held 3 bases outside the gene matches. From germline, CDR1 is SEHNR and CDR2 FQNEAQ (reference sequence). The CDR3 sequence: CASSSGQGDNEQFF. CDR3 nucleotide sequence: TGTGCCAGCAGCTCGGGACAGGGGGATAATGAGCAGTTCTTC.

The J gene is TRBJ2-2, the V gene TRBV7-3; no clear D gene. The CDR3 has 13 amino acids. V lost 5 bases and J lost 6, with 10 bases in between. Per the germline V gene, CDR1 is SGHTA and CDR2 is FQGTGA. The CDR3 is CASSTLGPGELFF. The DNA for the CDR3 is TGTGCCAGCAGCACCCTCGGACCCGGGGAGCTGTTTTTT.

The chain combines TRBV5-4 with TRBJ2-5; 10 bases match TRBD2. The J segment lost 0 bases and the V segment lost 0 bases, leaving 5 bases of the junction unmatched. Germline assignment: CDR1 SGHNT and CDR2 YYREEE (reference sequence). CDR3 length: 17 residues. The CDR3 DNA sequence: TGTGCCAGCAGCTTGGGATTGCTAGCGGGGGACCAAGAGACCCAGTACTTC. Translating it yields CASSLGLLAGDQETQYF.

This rearrangement joins TRBV30 to TRBJ1-2, with TRBD1 matching 9 bases. This CDR3 is 14 amino acids long. From germline, CDR1 is GTSNPN and CDR2 SVGIG (reference sequence). CDR3 in DNA: TGTGCTCAACAAGGGACAGGGACGTTCTATGGCTACACCTTC. It codes for CAQQGTGTFYGYTF. The whole variable domain, filled in from reference TRBV30 and TRBJ1-2, reads SQTIHQWPATLVQPVGSPLSLECTVEGTSNPNLYWYRQAAGRGLQLLFYSVGIGQISSEVPQNLSASRPQDRQFILSSKKLLLSDSGFYLCAQQGTGTFYGYTFGSGTRLTVV.

J is TRBJ2-7 and V is TRBV29-1; 12 bases line up with TRBD1. V lost 3 bases and J lost 5; bases outside the gene matches: 2. The CDR3 length is 13 residues. CDR1 and CDR2 (germline): SQVTM, ANQGSEA. The CDR3 loop is CSVDGTGGDEQYF. The CDR3 DNA is TGCAGCGTTGACGGGACAGGGGGCGACGAGCAGTACTTC.

The V gene is TRBV9, the J gene TRBJ1-3; tentative D call: TRBD1 (6 bases). Looked up from germline, CDR1 is SGDLS and CDR2 is YYNGEE. The length of the CDR3 is 14 residues. Trimming pared 4 bases from V and 4 bases from J, leaving 12 bases between. CDR3 amino acids: CASSLGGFGNTIYF. CDR3 bases: TGTGCCAGCAGCCTAGGGGGGTTCGGAAACACCATATATTTT.

The CDR3 region is CASSDPWEETQYF. CDR3 bases: TGTGCCAGCAGCGATCCCTGGGAGGAGACCCAGTACTTC. The V call is TRBV7-9, the J call TRBJ2-5; tentative D call: TRBD2 (5 bases). CDR1 is SEHNR and CDR2 is FQNEAQ in the germline V gene (reference sequence). The CDR3 is made up of 13 amino acids. V was cut by 5 bases and J by 5 bases, with 12 bases left in between. The variable domain in full, completed from reference TRBV7-9 and TRBJ2-5, reads DTGVSQNPRHKITKRGQNVTFRCDPISEHNRLYWYRQTLGQGPEFLTYFQNEAQLEKSRLLSDRFSAERPKGSFSTLEIQRTEQGDSAMYLCASSDPWEETQYFGPGTRLLVL.

DNA of the CDR3: TGTGCCTGGAGTGTAAGGCAGGGAATAACCGGGGAGCTGTTTTTT. Its translation is CAWSVRQGITGELFF. The genes are TRBV30 and TRBJ2-2, with D possibly matching TRBD1 (5 bases). Deletions cut 0 bases from V and 5 bases from J, with 13 bases between. In germline, CDR1 is GTSNPN, CDR2 SVGIG (reference sequence). This CDR3 is built from 15 residues.